This T cell receptor beta chain emerged from a study of T cells after yellow fever vaccination. As regards this clonotype: Its antigen remains unidentified. Germline and junction disagree at one end, which may indicate a read error.

TCRdb ran MiXCR on the 5' RACE reads and lists one entry per CDR3 protein. The table has about 120,000 distinct CDR3 sequences, about 15% seen once. This CDR3 has 12 residues. CDR1 is DFQATT, CDR2 SNEGSKA, per germline (reference sequence). Overall study results and limits: Weaker, the secondary response had a peak occurring faster, on day 5 versus 15. The booster saw the reappearance of most primary-vaccination clones (about 95% CD4, about 88% CD8). From the bulk population, abundant clonotypes could contaminate and appear within FACS-sorted repertoires.

The sequenced sample was CD8+ T cells sorted from PBMCs, obtained 5 days after the yellow fever booster vaccination. The source is a man younger than 35 who received the YFV17D yellow fever vaccine. J is TRBJ2-2 and V is TRBV20-1, with D tentatively TRBD2 (6 bases). The CDR3 sequence is CGGAPGTGELFF. CDR3 nucleotides: TGTGGCGGGGCCCCCGGAACCGGGGAGCTGTTTTTT.